The entry below describes one TCR beta chain. Its antigen is unidentified. This CDR3 has 16 residues. The trim removed 0 bases at V and 8 bases at J, leaving 10 bases unmatched. In germline, CDR1 is LGHDT, CDR2 YNNKEL (reference sequence). Each CDR3 protein gets one entry after TCRdb re-called the 5' RACE reads with MiXCR. Found here are under 200,000 distinct CDR3 sequences, 30% to 35% of them singletons; the top ten hold 12%. The sample belongs to a study of T-cell memory formation after mild COVID-19. Regarding the study as a whole: Cross-reactive memory seemingly joined, as some responding clones were found in pre-infection memory. Contracting CD4+ clones sat mainly in CM and EM; CD8+ in EMRA.

This sequence joins TRBV3-1 and TRBJ2-1; 7 bases map to TRBD1. The sample consisted of PBMCs or a T cell subset sorted from them (not recorded which). The source of this sequence is an adult woman who had mild COVID-19 (a few samples of this study predate the infection). Cell type and time point are not known. The chain's CDR3 is CASSQDQQGSIHEQFF. CDR3 nucleotides: TGTGCCAGCAGCCAAGATCAACAGGGGAGTATCCATGAGCAGTTCTTC.